This is a list of T cell receptor beta chains from one sample in a study of blood T cell repertoires in COVID-19. Method: immunoSEQ multiplex PCR; TCRdb's copy keeps in-frame clones and lacks some. The profile covers a few hundred thousand clones, with more than 90% appearing a single time and approximately 2.6% taken by the ten largest. Sequencing used peripheral blood. These receptors came from a person in their late teens or twenties with COVID-19, enrolled during active disease. The CDR3 runs from the conserved cysteine through the conserved F or W. Each record gives: J gene, V gene, CDR3 length, clone size, D gene, CDR3 DNA, CDR3 protein. The D gene is left open where the match is weak. Clone size is given for some rows only: seen once, a few or many times, or a class if the clone is expanded.

J gene: TRBJ2-3; V gene: TRBV6-4; CDR3 length: 14; clone size: NA; D gene: NA; CDR3 DNA: TGTGCCAGCAGTGAATCGGAGGGCACAGATACGCAGTATTTT; CDR3 protein: CASSESEGTDTQYF
J gene: TRBJ1-2; V gene: TRBV7-8; CDR3 length: 14; clone size: NA; D gene: TRBD1; CDR3 DNA: TGTGCCAGCAGCCCAGGGGGCGGCAGCTATGGCTACACCTTC; CDR3 protein: CASSPGGGSYGYTF
J gene: TRBJ2-5; V gene: TRBV28; CDR3 length: 14; clone size: NA; D gene: TRBD1; CDR3 DNA: TGTGCCAGCAGTCGACAGGGGGTTATAGAGACCCAGTACTTC; CDR3 protein: CASSRQGVIETQYF
J gene: TRBJ1-2; V gene: TRBV12-3/TRBV12-4; CDR3 length: 12; clone size: NA; D gene: NA; CDR3 DNA: TGTGCCAGCAGTTTTTTTCCGAGTGGCTACACCTTC; CDR3 protein: CASSFFPSGYTF
J gene: TRBJ2-7; V gene: TRBV6-1; CDR3 length: 13; clone size: once; D gene: NA; CDR3 DNA: TGTGCCAGCAGTGAAGCGCTTCTAGTCGAGCAGTACTTC; CDR3 protein: CASSEALLVEQYF
J gene: TRBJ2-1; V gene: TRBV30; CDR3 length: 17; clone size: NA; D gene: TRBD2; CDR3 DNA: TGTGCCTGGAGTCCTTCCCGGACTAGCGGGAGAAACAATGAGCAGTTCTTC; CDR3 protein: CAWSPSRTSGRNNEQFF
J gene: TRBJ1-1; V gene: TRBV27; CDR3 length: 13; clone size: NA; D gene: NA; CDR3 DNA: TGTGCCAGCAGTTTCTGGCAGGGTGGTGAAGCTTTCTTT; CDR3 protein: CASSFWQGGEAFF
J gene: TRBJ2-2; V gene: TRBV2; CDR3 length: 15; clone size: NA; D gene: NA; CDR3 DNA: TGTGCCAGCAGTGAACAGGTCCTTGCGGGCGGGGAGCTGTTTTTT; CDR3 protein: CASSEQVLAGGELFF
J gene: TRBJ2-2; V gene: TRBV15; CDR3 length: 14; clone size: NA; D gene: NA; CDR3 DNA: TGTGCCACGCGGCATTCTGCGAACACCGGGGAGCTGTTTTTT; CDR3 protein: CATRHSANTGELFF
J gene: TRBJ1-4; V gene: TRBV9; CDR3 length: 15; clone size: NA; D gene: NA; CDR3 DNA: TGTGCCAGCAGCGCGGACACAGGGTTCGGGGAAAAACTGTTTTTT; CDR3 protein: CASSADTGFGEKLFF
J gene: TRBJ2-7; V gene: TRBV28; CDR3 length: 18; clone size: once; D gene: TRBD2; CDR3 DNA: TGTGCCGTCTTAAATACCGGGACTAGCGGGAGTTCGAACTACGAGCAGTACTTC; CDR3 protein: CAVLNTGTSGSSNYEQYF
J gene: TRBJ2-7; V gene: TRBV20-1; CDR3 length: 15; clone size: NA; D gene: TRBD2; CDR3 DNA: TGCAGTGCTAGTCTAGGGGAGGGCCCTAACTACGAGCAGTACTTC; CDR3 protein: CSASLGEGPNYEQYF
J gene: TRBJ2-7; V gene: TRBV7-8; CDR3 length: 16; clone size: NA; D gene: TRBD1; CDR3 DNA: TGTGCCAGCAGCGCCGCCGCGGGACAGGGATACTACGAGCAGTACTTC; CDR3 protein: CASSAAAGQGYYEQYF
J gene: TRBJ2-2; V gene: TRBV27; CDR3 length: 16; clone size: NA; D gene: TRBD1; CDR3 DNA: TGTGCCAGCAGCACCGGGACAGGGGGATCCGCCGGGGAGCTGTTTTTT; CDR3 protein: CASSTGTGGSAGELFF
J gene: TRBJ2-3; V gene: TRBV4-1; CDR3 length: 17; clone size: NA; D gene: TRBD2; CDR3 DNA: TGCGCCAGCAGCCCACACGGACTAGCGGGGGGCACAGATACGCAGTATTTT; CDR3 protein: CASSPHGLAGGTDTQYF
J gene: TRBJ2-7; V gene: TRBV7-2; CDR3 length: 16; clone size: NA; D gene: TRBD2; CDR3 DNA: TGTGCCAGCAGCTCACGACTAGCGGGATTGGGCTACGAGCAGTACTTC; CDR3 protein: CASSSRLAGLGYEQYF
J gene: TRBJ1-6; V gene: TRBV5-1; CDR3 length: 18; clone size: few; D gene: TRBD1; CDR3 DNA: TGCGCCAGCAGCTTGGAAGGCCAGGGGGCAGGTGCTAATTCACCCCTCCACTTT; CDR3 protein: CASSLEGQGAGANSPLHF
J gene: TRBJ2-1; V gene: TRBV3-1/TRBV3-2; CDR3 length: 15; clone size: NA; D gene: TRBD2; CDR3 DNA: TGTGCCAGCAGCCTTACTAGCGGGAGGGACAATGAGCAGTTCTTC; CDR3 protein: CASSLTSGRDNEQFF
J gene: TRBJ1-2; V gene: TRBV2; CDR3 length: 13; clone size: NA; D gene: NA; CDR3 DNA: TGTGCCAGCAGTGGCTCGGCTAACTATGGCTACACCTTC; CDR3 protein: CASSGSANYGYTF
J gene: TRBJ2-7; V gene: TRBV5-1; CDR3 length: 15; clone size: NA; D gene: TRBD2; CDR3 DNA: TGCGCCAGCAGCTTGGGGGGCGGGGGGTCCTACGAGCAGTACTTC; CDR3 protein: CASSLGGGGSYEQYF
J gene: TRBJ2-3; V gene: TRBV27; CDR3 length: 16; clone size: NA; D gene: TRBD2; CDR3 DNA: TGTGCCAGCAGTCACGGACTAGCACTCTTCACAGATACGCAGTATTTT; CDR3 protein: CASSHGLALFTDTQYF
J gene: TRBJ2-6; V gene: TRBV18; CDR3 length: 15; clone size: NA; D gene: NA; CDR3 DNA: TGTGCCAGCTCACCCAGGAACTCTGGGGCCAACGTCCTGACTTTC; CDR3 protein: CASSPRNSGANVLTF
J gene: TRBJ1-5; V gene: TRBV5-5; CDR3 length: 15; clone size: NA; D gene: NA; CDR3 DNA: TGTGCCAGCAGCTTTGGTGACATGCCAAATCAGCCCCAGCATTTT; CDR3 protein: CASSFGDMPNQPQHF
J gene: TRBJ2-1; V gene: TRBV15; CDR3 length: 15; clone size: NA; D gene: TRBD2; CDR3 DNA: TGTGCCACCAGCAGAGAGCGGGACTATCCAATAGAGCAGTTCTTC; CDR3 protein: CATSRERDYPIEQFF
J gene: TRBJ2-3; V gene: TRBV5-4; CDR3 length: 14; clone size: NA; D gene: TRBD2; CDR3 DNA: TGTGCCTTAGGGTACGGGGCTAGCGGTAATACGCAGTATTTT; CDR3 protein: CALGYGASGNTQYF
J gene: TRBJ1-2; V gene: TRBV5-1; CDR3 length: 11; clone size: NA; D gene: NA; CDR3 DNA: TGCGCCAGCGGAACAGGACCGTACTACACCTTC; CDR3 protein: CASGTGPYYTF
J gene: TRBJ2-7; V gene: TRBV28; CDR3 length: 15; clone size: NA; D gene: TRBD2; CDR3 DNA: TGTGCCAGCAGTTTTCGCGGGGGGACCTCCTACGAGCAGTACTTC; CDR3 protein: CASSFRGGTSYEQYF
J gene: TRBJ1-1; V gene: TRBV6-5; CDR3 length: 14; clone size: NA; D gene: TRBD1; CDR3 DNA: TGTGCCAGCAGATCAGGGGGTGCGAACACTGAAGCTTTCTTT; CDR3 protein: CASRSGGANTEAFF
J gene: TRBJ1-2; V gene: TRBV3-1/TRBV3-2; CDR3 length: 13; clone size: NA; D gene: NA; CDR3 DNA: TGTGCCAGCAGCCAAGTCGCGGACTATGGCTACACCTTC; CDR3 protein: CASSQVADYGYTF
J gene: TRBJ1-2; V gene: TRBV5-1; CDR3 length: 13; clone size: NA; D gene: TRBD1; CDR3 DNA: TGCGCCAGCAGTCAGGGGGGAAGTTTCGGCTACACCTTC; CDR3 protein: CASSQGGSFGYTF
J gene: TRBJ2-1; V gene: TRBV24-1; CDR3 length: 17; clone size: NA; D gene: TRBD2; CDR3 DNA: TGTGCCACCAGTGATTCACCGGGACTAGCATACATCAATGAGCAGTTCTTC; CDR3 protein: CATSDSPGLAYINEQFF
J gene: TRBJ2-5; V gene: TRBV5-4; CDR3 length: 16; clone size: NA; D gene: TRBD1; CDR3 DNA: TGTGCCAGCAGCCTCCCGGGACAGCGGATGGGAGAGACCCAGTACTTC; CDR3 protein: CASSLPGQRMGETQYF
J gene: TRBJ2-1; V gene: TRBV18; CDR3 length: 18; clone size: NA; D gene: TRBD2; CDR3 DNA: TGTGCCAGCTCACCACGCACCCCGACTAGCGGGATGTACAATGAGCAGTTCTTC; CDR3 protein: CASSPRTPTSGMYNEQFF